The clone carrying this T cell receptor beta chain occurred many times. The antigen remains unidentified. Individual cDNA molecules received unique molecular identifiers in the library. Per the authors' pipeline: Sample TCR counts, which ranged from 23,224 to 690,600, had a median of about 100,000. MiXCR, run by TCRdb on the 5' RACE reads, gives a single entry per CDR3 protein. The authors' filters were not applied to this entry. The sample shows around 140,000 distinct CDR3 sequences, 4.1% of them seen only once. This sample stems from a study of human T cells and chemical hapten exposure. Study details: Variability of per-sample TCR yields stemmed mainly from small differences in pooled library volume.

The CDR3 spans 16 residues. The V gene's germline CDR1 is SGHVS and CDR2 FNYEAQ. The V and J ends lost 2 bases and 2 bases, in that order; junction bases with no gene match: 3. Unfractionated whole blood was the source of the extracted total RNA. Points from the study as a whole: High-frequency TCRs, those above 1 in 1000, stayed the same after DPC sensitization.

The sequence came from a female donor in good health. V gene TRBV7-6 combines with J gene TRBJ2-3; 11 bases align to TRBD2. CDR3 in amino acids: CASSLLLAGDTDTQYF. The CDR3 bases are TGTGCCAGCAGCTTACTACTAGCGGGGGACACAGATACGCAGTATTTT.